What follows are 16 T cell receptor beta chains derived from one specimen sequenced in a study of blood T cell repertoires in COVID-19. Using immunoSEQ multiplex PCR, the repertoire was profiled, and TCRdb retains in-frame clones only, with some absent. The sample yields about 83,000 clones, 80% to 90% seen once. Input material: peripheral blood. These receptors came from a woman older than 75 with acute or convalescent COVID-19.

This clone has only one observation. This sequence joins TRBV5-1 and TRBJ2-3; TRBD1 agrees at 7 bases. The CDR3 length is 13 residues. Germline values: CDR1 SGHRS, CDR2 YFSETQ. Trimming removed 5 bases from V and 3 bases from J; junction bases left unmatched: 3. In nucleotides, the CDR3 is TGCGCCAGCAGAGGGACAGTTACAGATACGCAGTATTTT. Translated, it gives CASRGTVTDTQYF.

The chain is built from TRBV5-1 and TRBJ1-2; TRBD1 aligns across 10 bases. The germline CDR1 and CDR2 sequences are SGHRS and YFSETQ. Trimming removed 4 bases from V and 5 bases from J; junction bases left unmatched: 11. The CDR3 runs to 16 residues. CDR3 DNA: TGCGCCAGCAGCCAGGGACAGGGGACCCTCATTTATGGCTACACCTTC. Translation: CASSQGQGTLIYGYTF.

The chain combines TRBV14 with TRBJ2-3; no clear D gene. V was cut by 7 bases and J by 4 bases, with 12 bases left in between. Looked up from germline, CDR1 is SGHDN and CDR2 is FVKESK. The CDR3 covers 13 residues. For the CDR3, the DNA is TGTGCCAGCAACTCTTACCTCCCAGATACGCAGTATTTT. Amino acid sequence: CASNSYLPDTQYF.

The rearrangement links TRBV7-9 to TRBJ1-6; 7 bases align to TRBD1. This CDR3 comprises 15 residues. V dropped 3 bases and J dropped 5; count of bases not matched to a gene: 4. Germline V gives CDR1 SEHNR, CDR2 FQNEAQ (reference sequence). As DNA, the CDR3 is TGTGCCAGCAGCTTGGGACAGCCTAATAATTCACCCCTCCACTTT. Its protein product is CASSLGQPNNSPLHF.

In this sample, this clone turned up once. V usage is TRBV30 and J usage is TRBJ1-1; D may be TRBD1 (6 bases). V was shortened by 3 bases and J by 6 bases, with 14 bases between the two germline ends. The germline CDR1 and CDR2 sequences are GTSNPN and SVGIG (reference sequence). This CDR3 spans 13 amino acids. CDR3 loop: CAWSKTGNPEAFF. CDR3 nucleotide sequence: TGTGCCTGGAGCAAAACAGGGAATCCTGAAGCTTTCTTT. The variable domain in full, with the rest retrieved from reference TRBV30 and TRBJ1-1, is SQTIHQWPATLVQPVGSPLSLECTVEGTSNPNLYWYRQAAGRGLQLLFYSVGIGQISSEVPQNLSASRPQDRQFILSSKKLLLSDSGFYLCAWSKTGNPEAFFGQGTRLTVV.

This chain connects TRBV27 to TRBJ2-7, with TRBD1 as a possible D gene (5 bases). The germline V gene has CDR1 MNHEY and CDR2 SMNVEV (reference sequence). Trimming left V 4 bases short and J 4 bases short, with 8 bases between. The CDR3 totals 12 residues. The CDR3 protein is CASSSTGYEQYF. In DNA form, the CDR3 reads TGTGCCAGCAGTTCTACAGGTTACGAGCAGTACTTC.

The genes are TRBV10-1 and TRBJ1-1; TRBD1 might be the D (5 bases). The germline gives CDR1 WNHNN, CDR2 SYGVQD (reference sequence). The CDR3 extends over 14 amino acids. Trimming pared 2 bases from V and 11 bases from J, leaving 18 bases between. The CDR3 loop is CASSEAPAGIRAFF. In DNA, the CDR3 is TGCGCCAGCAGTGAGGCACCGGCAGGGATTCGGGCTTTCTTT.

The chain combines TRBV6-6 with TRBJ1-5; the match to TRBD1 covers 10 bases. Trimming removed 6 bases from V and 1 base from J; junction bases left unmatched: 6. Germline CDR1 and CDR2: MNHNY and SVGAGI (reference sequence). The CDR3 has 16 amino acids. The CDR3 DNA reads as TGTGCCAGCAGCCGCGGACAGGGGGGGAGCAATCAGCCCCAGCATTTT. Its translation is CASSRGQGGSNQPQHF.

The chain employs TRBV6-5 and TRBJ1-1; the match to TRBD1 covers 8 bases. The J segment lost 5 bases and the V segment lost 7 bases, leaving 9 bases of the junction unmatched. The CDR3 length is 14 residues. The germline V gene has CDR1 MNHEY and CDR2 SVGAGI. CDR3 DNA: TGTGCCAGCAACTACGACAGGGGTCTAACTGAAGCTTTCTTT. Its translation is CASNYDRGLTEAFF.

The V call is TRBV6-5, the J call TRBJ2-1, with a tentative D call TRBD2 (6 bases). Trimming left V 1 base short and J 8 bases short, with 12 bases between. The CDR3 loop spans 14 amino acids. Germline V gives CDR1 MNHEY, CDR2 SVGAGI. CDR3 nucleotides: TGTGCCAGCAGTTACTTTGGGGGAGGCGATGAGCAGTTCTTC. It yields the protein CASSYFGGGDEQFF.

The chain combines TRBV14 with TRBJ2-1; D uncertain. This CDR3 has 15 amino acids. Trimming left V 2 bases short and J 4 bases short, with 12 bases between. Per the germline V gene, CDR1 is SGHDN and CDR2 is FVKESK. The chain's CDR3 is CASSQRGFQYNEQFF. The CDR3 region has the DNA TGTGCCAGCAGCCAAAGAGGATTTCAATACAATGAGCAGTTCTTC.

The CDR3 DNA is TGTGCCAGCAGTCAGGGGGATTATGGCTACACCTTC. Protein sequence: CASSQGDYGYTF. The chain has TRBV12-3 or TRBV12-4 and TRBJ1-2; 7 bases map to TRBD1. The CDR3 has 12 residues. Trimming took 5 bases from V and 5 from J; bases not matched to a gene: 2.

The rearrangement links TRBV12-5 to TRBJ2-7; 8 nucleotides align to TRBD2. Germline assignment: CDR1 LGHNT and CDR2 FRNRAP. Trimming at V came to 0 bases and at J to 2 bases, leaving 12 bases not matched to a gene. The CDR3 has 18 amino acids. CDR3 bases: TGTGCTAGTGGTTTGGTACTAAAGCGGGGGCCGGCGCCCTACGAGCAGTACTTC. This codes for CASGLVLKRGPAPYEQYF.

The chain employs TRBV19 and TRBJ1-5; D not resolved. The V end lost 0 bases, the J end lost 0 bases, and 3 bases lay between the germline ends. There are 14 residues in the CDR3. Germline CDR1 is LNHDA and CDR2 is SQIVND (reference sequence). The DNA for the CDR3 is TGTGCCAGTAGTATAGATAATAGCAATCAGCCCCAGCATTTT. The encoded protein is CASSIDNSNQPQHF.

This clone has more than one count but fewer than ten. The J gene is TRBJ2-1, the V gene TRBV3-1 (or the pseudogene TRBV3-2); the D is unclear. The CDR3 spans 13 residues. Germline CDR1 is LGHDT and CDR2 is YNNKEL (reference sequence). The germline V and J ends were trimmed by 4 bases and 5 bases, with 9 bases remaining between them. CDR3 protein: CASSRPPDNEQFF. The CDR3 DNA follows: TGTGCCAGCAGCCGCCCCCCGGACAATGAGCAGTTCTTC.

This chain uses TRBV27 with TRBJ1-1; the match to TRBD1 covers 8 bases. CDR1 is MNHEY, CDR2 SMNVEV, per germline (reference sequence). This CDR3 region has 14 residues. Losses at the gene ends were 5 bases for V and 1 base for J; bases not matched to a gene: 3. The chain's CDR3 is CASSPGTGNTEAFF. CDR3 DNA sequence: TGTGCCAGCAGTCCCGGGACAGGGAACACTGAAGCTTTCTTT.